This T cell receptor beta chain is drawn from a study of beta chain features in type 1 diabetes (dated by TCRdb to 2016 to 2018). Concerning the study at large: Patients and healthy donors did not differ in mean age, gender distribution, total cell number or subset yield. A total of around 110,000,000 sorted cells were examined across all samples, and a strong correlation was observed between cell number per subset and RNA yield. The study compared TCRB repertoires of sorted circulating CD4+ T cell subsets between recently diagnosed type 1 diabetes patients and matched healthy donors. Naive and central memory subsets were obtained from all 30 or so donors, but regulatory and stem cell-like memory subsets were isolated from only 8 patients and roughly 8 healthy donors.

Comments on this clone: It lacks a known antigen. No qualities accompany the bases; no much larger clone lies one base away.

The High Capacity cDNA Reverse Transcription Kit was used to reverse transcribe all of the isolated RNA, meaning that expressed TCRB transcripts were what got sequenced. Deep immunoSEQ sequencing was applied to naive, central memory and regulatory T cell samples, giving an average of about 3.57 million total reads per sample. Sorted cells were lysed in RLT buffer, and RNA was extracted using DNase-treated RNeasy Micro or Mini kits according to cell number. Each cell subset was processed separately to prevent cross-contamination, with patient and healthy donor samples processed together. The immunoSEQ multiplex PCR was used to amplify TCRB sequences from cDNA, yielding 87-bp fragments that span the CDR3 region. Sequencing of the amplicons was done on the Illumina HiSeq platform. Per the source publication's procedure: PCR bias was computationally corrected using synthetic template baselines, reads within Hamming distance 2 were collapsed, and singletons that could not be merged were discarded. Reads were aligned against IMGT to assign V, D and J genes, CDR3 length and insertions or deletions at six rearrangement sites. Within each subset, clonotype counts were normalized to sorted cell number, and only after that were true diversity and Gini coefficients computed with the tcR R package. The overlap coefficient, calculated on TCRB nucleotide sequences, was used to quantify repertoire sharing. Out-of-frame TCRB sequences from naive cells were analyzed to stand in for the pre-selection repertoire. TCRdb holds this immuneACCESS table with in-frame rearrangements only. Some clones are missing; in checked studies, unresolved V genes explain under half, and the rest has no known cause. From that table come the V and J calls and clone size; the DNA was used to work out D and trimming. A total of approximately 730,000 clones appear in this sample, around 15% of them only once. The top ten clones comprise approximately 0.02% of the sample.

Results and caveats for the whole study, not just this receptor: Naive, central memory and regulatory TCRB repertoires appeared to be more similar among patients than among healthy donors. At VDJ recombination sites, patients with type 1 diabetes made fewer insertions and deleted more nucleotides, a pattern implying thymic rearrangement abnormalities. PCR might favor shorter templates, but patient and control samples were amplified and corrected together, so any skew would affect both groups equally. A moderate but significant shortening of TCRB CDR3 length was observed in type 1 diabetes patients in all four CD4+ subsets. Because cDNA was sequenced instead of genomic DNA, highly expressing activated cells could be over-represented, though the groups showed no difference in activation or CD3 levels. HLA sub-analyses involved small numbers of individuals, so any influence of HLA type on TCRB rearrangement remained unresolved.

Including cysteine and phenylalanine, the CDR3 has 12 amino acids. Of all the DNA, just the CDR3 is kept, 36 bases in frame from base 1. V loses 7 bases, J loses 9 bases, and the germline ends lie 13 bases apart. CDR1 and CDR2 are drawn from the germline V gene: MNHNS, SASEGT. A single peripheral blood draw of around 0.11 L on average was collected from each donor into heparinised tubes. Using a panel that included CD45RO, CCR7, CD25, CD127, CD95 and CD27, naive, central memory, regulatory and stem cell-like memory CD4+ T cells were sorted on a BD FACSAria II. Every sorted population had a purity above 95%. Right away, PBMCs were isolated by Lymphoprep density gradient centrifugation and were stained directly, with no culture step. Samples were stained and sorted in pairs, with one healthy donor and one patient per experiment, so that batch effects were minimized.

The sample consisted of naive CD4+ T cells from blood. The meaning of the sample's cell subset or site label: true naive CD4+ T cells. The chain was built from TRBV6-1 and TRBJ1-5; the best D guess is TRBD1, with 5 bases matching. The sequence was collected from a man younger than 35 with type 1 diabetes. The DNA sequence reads TGTGCCAGCAAGGCAGGGAGTGCGCCCCAGCATTTT. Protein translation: CASKAGSAPQHF.